The 7 T cell receptor beta chains presented below share a single source sample, sequenced in a study of blood T cell repertoires in COVID-19. The table came from immunoSEQ multiplex PCR; TCRdb's copy has only in-frame clones and leaves some out. The sample holds over 200,000 clones, roughly 80% seen once. The sample comprised peripheral blood. These receptors came from a human donor in a cohort sampled during active COVID-19.

The chain recombines TRBV7-3 with TRBJ2-3; 7 bases are shared with TRBD2. This CDR3 is 13 amino acids long. V trimming: 4 bases; J trimming: 4 bases; junction bases outside the gene matches: 2. Looked up from germline, CDR1 is SGHTA and CDR2 is FQGTGA. The CDR3 spells CASSWSGADTQYF. The CDR3 nucleotides are TGTGCCAGCAGCTGGAGCGGGGCAGATACGCAGTATTTT.

V usage is TRBV6-5 and J usage is TRBJ2-7; 7 bases match TRBD2. The junction had 5 bases not matched to a gene; V was cut back by 6 bases and J by 6 bases. CDR1 and CDR2 (germline): MNHEY, SVGAGI. The CDR3 sequence is 12 residues long. The CDR3 DNA is TGTGCCAGCAGGCCCCCGGGGGGCGAGCAGTACTTC. Translating gives CASRPPGGEQYF.

The rearrangement links TRBV30 to TRBJ1-4; maybe TRBD1 (6 bases). V shed 5 bases and J shed 8 bases, with 18 bases lying between them. Germline V gives CDR1 GTSNPN, CDR2 SVGIG (reference sequence). The CDR3 has 14 amino acids. The CDR3 DNA is TGTGCCTGGGGGGGCGGGACTGGACGAGAAAAACTGTTTTTT. Translation gives CAWGGGTGREKLFF. The variable domain in full, completed from reference TRBV30 and TRBJ1-4, reads SQTIHQWPATLVQPVGSPLSLECTVEGTSNPNLYWYRQAAGRGLQLLFYSVGIGQISSEVPQNLSASRPQDRQFILSSKKLLLSDSGFYLCAWGGGTGREKLFFGSGTQLSVL.

This clone has a handful of counts. J is TRBJ1-1 and V is TRBV4-2; D might be TRBD1 (6 bases). Germline V gene lookup returns CDR1 LGHNA and CDR2 YNFKEQ. The CDR3 is made up of 15 amino acids. The V gene lost 2 bases and the J gene lost 5 bases, with 15 bases spanning the gap. As DNA, the CDR3 is TGTGCCAGCAGCCAAAATCCAGGGGTAGGGACTGAAGCTTTCTTT. Translated, it gives CASSQNPGVGTEAFF.

This clone has a handful of counts. The chain recombines TRBV7-9 with TRBJ2-7, with a tentative D call TRBD1 (5 bases). The CDR3 has 14 residues. The ends were cut back, 1 base at V and 1 base at J, with 8 bases in the middle. Looked up from germline, CDR1 is SEHNR and CDR2 is FQNEAQ (reference sequence). CDR3 in amino acids: CASSLGRDSYEQYF. CDR3 sequence (DNA): TGTGCCAGCAGCTTAGGCAGGGATTCCTACGAGCAGTACTTC.

This rearrangement joins TRBV12-3 or TRBV12-4 to TRBJ2-7, with D unclear. V dropped 6 bases and J dropped 7 bases, with 16 bases sitting between them. This CDR3 has 13 amino acids. CDR3: CASSPSLVREQYF. The CDR3, as DNA: TGTGCCAGCAGCCCCTCTCTAGTGCGAGAGCAGTACTTC.

The gene calls are TRBV13 and TRBJ2-7, with 8 bases matching TRBD2. The CDR3 extends over 18 amino acids. Germline V gene sequence: CDR1 PRHDT, CDR2 FYEKMQ (reference sequence). J lost 2 bases, V lost 5 bases, and 17 bases had no gene match. The CDR3 sequence: CASSLLSGSSTRAYEQYF. Here the CDR3 DNA reads TGTGCCAGCAGCCTCTTGAGCGGGAGTAGCACACGGGCCTACGAGCAGTACTTC.